Below are 10 T cell receptor beta chains sequenced from a single sample in a study of blood T cells in healthy people across ages. Combining a sample-barcoded 5' primer with a J-beta primer mix, a second PCR ran for 7 to 11 cycles. Each CDR3 protein is one row after TCRdb ran MiXCR on the 5' RACE reads. The data contain hundreds of thousands of distinct CDR3 sequences, about 36% of them singletons. The sequencing sample was made of blood. The receptors stem from a man between 18 and 35 years old in good health.

This chain uses TRBV28 with TRBJ1-5; possible D gene TRBD1, 5 bases. CDR1 and CDR2 (germline): MDHEN, SYDVKM. The CDR3 contains 15 residues. The germline V and J ends were trimmed by 5 bases and 0 bases, with 11 bases remaining between them. CDR3 in DNA: TGTGCCAGCAGTGCGGGACGAACTAGCAATCAGCCCCAGCATTTT. It yields the protein CASSAGRTSNQPQHF.

This clonotype showed up just a few times. J is TRBJ2-1 and V is TRBV20-1; D remains ambiguous. Germline assignment: CDR1 DFQATT and CDR2 SNEGSKA (reference sequence). V was cut by 5 bases and J by 0 bases, with 11 bases left in between. The CDR3 has 14 amino acids. CDR3 sequence reads: CSAPRISSYNEQFF. DNA of the CDR3: TGCAGTGCTCCCAGGATTAGCTCCTACAATGAGCAGTTCTTC.

The gene calls are TRBV5-1 and TRBJ2-1; TRBD2 might be the D (5 bases). The CDR3 contains 15 residues. The V gene lost 2 bases and the J gene lost 5 bases, with 14 bases spanning the gap. Looked up from germline, CDR1 is SGHRS and CDR2 is YFSETQ. The chain's CDR3 is CASSFLRGPNNEQFF. The CDR3 region has the DNA TGCGCCAGCAGCTTTCTTAGAGGGCCTAACAATGAGCAGTTCTTC.

This chain joins TRBV9 and TRBJ2-2; weak D call: TRBD1 (5 bases). Trimming shortened V by 0 bases and J by 4 bases, and 10 bases separated the two germline ends. Germline V lookup: CDR1 SGDLS, CDR2 YYNGEE. This CDR3 region has 15 residues. The CDR3 protein is CASSVGDSFTGELFF. The CDR3 DNA sequence: TGTGCCAGCAGCGTAGGTGACAGCTTCACCGGGGAGCTGTTTTTT.

The chain employs TRBV29-1 and TRBJ2-2; TRBD1 is a possible D gene (5 bases). Trimming stripped 2 bases from V and 10 bases from J, with 8 bases between. Germline CDR1 reads SQVTM; CDR2 reads ANQGSEA. The CDR3 totals 11 residues. The CDR3 here is CSVERGKELFF. CDR3 nucleotide sequence: TGCAGCGTTGAAAGGGGCAAGGAGCTGTTTTTT.

This clonotype has only a few counts. This rearrangement joins TRBV5-6 to TRBJ1-1; D is unclear. The CDR3 spans 15 residues. The germline V gene encodes CDR1 SGHDT and CDR2 YYEEEE. V shed 5 bases and J shed 2 bases, with 16 bases lying between them. CDR3 loop: CASSSLKKPNTEAFF. The CDR3 region has the DNA TGTGCCAGCAGTTCTCTCAAGAAGCCTAACACTGAAGCTTTCTTT.

This chain joins TRBV20-1 and TRBJ2-1; TRBD2 matches at 9 bases. The J call could be wrong; TRBJ2-7 is a better fit for the DNA end. The CDR3 has 16 residues. CDR1 is DFQATT, CDR2 SNEGSKA, per germline (reference sequence). The CDR3 coding sequence is TGCAGTGCTAGAGTTCAGGCGGGGGGGCGGTACAATGAGCAGTACTTC. It codes for CSARVQAGGRYNEQYF.

The CDR3 loop reads CSARDTGQLNTGELFF. The DNA for the CDR3 is TGCAGTGCTAGAGATACCGGACAGCTGAACACCGGGGAGCTGTTTTTT. The V and J genes are TRBV20-1 and TRBJ2-2; D is perhaps TRBD1 (6 bases). Germline-derived CDR1 and CDR2 are DFQATT and SNEGSKA (reference sequence). V dropped 0 bases and J dropped 1 base, with 12 bases sitting between them. The CDR3 covers 16 residues.

V is TRBV7-2 and J is TRBJ1-3, with no clear D. The CDR3 has 12 residues. V lost 2 bases and J lost 6, with 5 bases in between. Germline CDR1 is SGHTA and CDR2 is FQGNSA. Here the CDR3 reads CASSLYLNTIYF. Written as DNA, the CDR3 is TGTGCCAGCAGCTTATATTTAAACACCATATATTTT. The full variable domain, with the rest looked up from reference TRBV7-2 and TRBJ1-3, is GAGVSQSPSNKVTEKGKDVELRCDPISGHTALYWYRQSLGQGLEFLIYFQGNSAPDKSGLPSDRFSAERTGGSVSTLTIQRTQQEDSAVYLCASSLYLNTIYFGEGSWLTVV.

This clonotype occurred many times. The V gene is TRBV2, the J gene TRBJ2-4; no clear D gene. There are 12 residues in the CDR3. CDR1 is SNHLY and CDR2 is FYNNEI in the germline V gene. V lost 6 bases, J lost 8 bases, and 11 bases lay in between. This CDR3 is CASRGGRYIQYF. The CDR3 nucleotides are TGTGCCAGCAGGGGCGGTCGCTACATTCAGTACTTC.